In its sample, the clone carrying this TCR beta chain was seen a few times. Its matching antigen is unknown. In germline, CDR1 is DFQATT, CDR2 SNEGSKA (reference sequence). The CDR3 contains 15 residues. V was pared by 3 bases and J by 3 bases, with 9 bases of the junction left unmatched. One entry per CDR3 protein, called by TCRdb with MiXCR from the 5' RACE reads. The profile shows over 350,000 distinct CDR3 sequences, roughly a quarter of them singletons. The data were taken from a study of T-cell memory formation after mild COVID-19. Study summary: The study found TCR clusters largely donor specific. Study-level points and caveats: Nothing showed for sure that second-wave clones peaking on day 37 were SARS-CoV-2 specific. Contracting CD4+ clones lay largely in CM and EM, with CD8+ ones residing in EMRA. Clones contracting over day 15 to 85 were CD4/CD8 balanced, with later expanders leaning CD4+.

The source material was PBMCs or a T cell subset sorted from them (not recorded which). The chain recombines TRBV20-1 with TRBJ1-2, with 8 nucleotides matching TRBD1. The TCR originated in an adult woman who had mild COVID-19 (a few samples of this study predate the infection). Cell type and time point are not known. In DNA form, the CDR3 reads TGCAGTGCTAGCGGACCGGGACAGGCGGACTATGGCTACACCTTC. Translating gives CSASGPGQADYGYTF.